The sample holds one count of the clone carrying this TCR beta chain. This record belongs to a study of T cell repertoires in cytomegalovirus infection. Across the study: Indications came from public TCR beta signatures; they pointed to CMV infection and to a matching HLA type.

CDR1 LGHNA and CDR2 YSLEER come from the germline V gene. V lost 0 bases and J lost 6, with 13 bases in between. The CDR3 consists of 15 residues. TCRdb reanalysed the reads using MiXCR and keeps one entry per CDR3 protein. Among fewer than 550,000 distinct CDR3 sequences, less than 30% were seen once, and the ten largest hold approximately 13%. This clonotype originated in a human donor in good health (CMV status not recorded). Some clones in this sample may be carry-over from other donors' samples. The sequenced sample consisted of PBMCs. The chain uses TRBV4-3 and TRBJ2-3; D could derive from TRBD1 or TRBD2 (5 bases each). CDR3 loop: CASSQDYGARDTQYF. The CDR3 coding sequence is TGCGCCAGCAGCCAAGATTACGGGGCTAGGGATACGCAGTATTTT.